The 10 T cell receptor beta chains below come from one sample, sequenced in a study of cytomegalovirus exposure and HLA in healthy donors. The primer mix had 60 Vbeta and 13 Jbeta primers. TCRdb keeps only in-frame clones here, not all; method: immunoSEQ multiplex PCR. The repertoire holds 70,000 to 95,000 clones, with approximately 60% as singletons. Sequenced material: PBMCs. The origin of the receptors is a woman aged 25 to 39 in good health and CMV-seropositive.

This clone has just a few counts. The chain uses TRBV11-2 and TRBJ2-1; 9 bases fit TRBD1. The CDR3 runs 15 residues. The germline gives CDR1 SGHAT, CDR2 FQNNGV. V lost 2 bases and J lost 8; bases outside the gene matches: 7. The CDR3 loop is CASSLFSTGGHEQFF. CDR3 DNA sequence: TGTGCCAGCAGCTTATTCTCGACAGGGGGACATGAGCAGTTCTTC. The full variable domain, completed using reference TRBV11-2 and TRBJ2-1, is EAGVAQSPRYKIIEKRQSVAFWCNPISGHATLYWYQQILGQGPKLLIQFQNNGVVDDSQLPKDRFSAERLKGVDSTLKIQPAKLEDSAVYLCASSLFSTGGHEQFFGPGTRLTVL.

The chain uses TRBV11-3 and TRBJ2-1, with 12 positions matching TRBD2. The ends lost 5 bases at V and 8 bases at J; junction bases unmatched: 7. The germline gives CDR1 SGHNT, CDR2 YENEEA. The CDR3 spans 15 residues. CDR3 region: CASSVGASGGDEQFF. Here the CDR3 DNA reads TGTGCCAGCAGCGTAGGAGCTAGCGGGGGGGATGAGCAGTTCTTC. The full variable domain, in which reference TRBV11-3 and TRBJ2-1 provide the parts outside the CDR3, is EAGVVQSPRYKIIEKKQPVAFWCNPISGHNTLYWYLQNLGQGPELLIRYENEEAVDDSQLPKDRFSAERLKGVDSTLKIQPAELGDSAVYLCASSVGASGGDEQFFGPGTRLTVL.

V usage is TRBV4-1 and J usage is TRBJ1-2; TRBD1 agrees at 10 bases. The CDR3 is made up of 14 amino acids. The germline V gene has CDR1 MGHRA and CDR2 YSYEKL. The J segment lost 13 bases and the V segment lost 4 bases, leaving 12 bases of the junction unmatched. CDR3: CASSPPGTGDCCTF. CDR3 DNA: TGCGCCAGCAGCCCGCCCGGGACAGGGGATTGTTGCACCTTC.

In this sample, this clone turned up once. The rearrangement uses TRBV7-9 and TRBJ1-1; D not resolved. V lost 5 bases and J lost 5, with 9 bases in between. The CDR3 length is 12 residues. Germline V CDR1 and CDR2: SEHNR, FQNEAQ (reference sequence). In nucleotides, the CDR3 is TGTGCCAGCAGCCCGGGAAGGACTGAAGCTTTCTTT. This gives the protein CASSPGRTEAFF. Full variable domain (rest looked up from reference TRBV7-9 and TRBJ1-1): DTGVSQNPRHKITKRGQNVTFRCDPISEHNRLYWYRQTLGQGPEFLTYFQNEAQLEKSRLLSDRFSAERPKGSFSTLEIQRTEQGDSAMYLCASSPGRTEAFFGQGTRLTVV.

The chain combines TRBV4-1 with TRBJ2-7, with D possibly TRBD2 on 5 matching bases. The CDR3 covers 15 residues. Germline CDR1 and CDR2: MGHRA and YSYEKL. Trimming shortened V by 1 base and J by 7 bases, and 17 bases separated the two germline ends. The CDR3 coding sequence is TGCGCCAGCAGCCAAGCCTTTAGGACTGTTGAGGAGCAGTACTTC. The encoded protein is CASSQAFRTVEEQYF.

This clone was seen a handful of times. The gene calls are TRBV7-6 and TRBJ1-4; 11 bases line up with TRBD1. CDR3 length equals 16 residues. Germline V lookup: CDR1 SGHVS, CDR2 FNYEAQ. V shed 5 bases, J shed 3 bases, and the junction held 5 bases outside the gene matches. For the CDR3, the DNA is TGTGCCAGCAGCGGAGGGACAGGGGGTGCTAATGAAAAACTGTTTTTT. Encoded protein: CASSGGTGGANEKLFF.

This clone was detected a few times. The chain recombines TRBV28 with TRBJ1-5, with TRBD1 matching over 8 bases. V shed 3 bases and J 0 bases; nucleotides not matched to a gene: 7. This CDR3 contains 17 residues. The germline V gene has CDR1 MDHEN and CDR2 SYDVKM. The CDR3 protein is CASSFGVRGLSNQPQHF. The CDR3 DNA reads TGTGCCAGCAGTTTTGGCGTCAGGGGGCTTAGCAATCAGCCCCAGCATTTT.

The rearrangement uses TRBV19 and TRBJ1-2; TRBD1 aligns across 8 bases. From germline, CDR1 is LNHDA and CDR2 SQIVND (reference sequence). This CDR3 has 20 residues. V gave up 7 bases and J gave up 12 bases; unmatched junction bases: 34. DNA for the CDR3: TGTGCCAGTACCATCCCTGAGGTGATACAGGGGGATTTAGACCGATGGTTTAACACCTTC. It translates to CASTIPEVIQGDLDRWFNTF.

The chain uses TRBV7-2 and TRBJ2-5; TRBD2 might be the D (6 bases). The CDR3 has 14 amino acids. V lost 5 bases, J lost 11 bases, and 21 bases lay in between. The V gene's germline CDR1 is SGHTA and CDR2 FQGNSA. CDR3 protein: CASSLARHGGEQYF. CDR3 DNA sequence: TGTGCCAGCAGCCTCGCCCGTCACGGGGGAGAGCAGTACTTC.

This clone was detected a few times. V is TRBV14 and J is TRBJ2-3, with a weak D call TRBD1 (6 bases). This CDR3 is 15 amino acids long. Germline assignment: CDR1 SGHDN and CDR2 FVKESK. V was pared by 3 bases and J by 1 base, with 11 bases between. The CDR3 region has the DNA TGTGCCAGCAGCCACCCGGCAGGGGGCACAGATACGCAGTATTTT. It is translated as CASSHPAGGTDTQYF. The whole variable domain, filled in from reference TRBV14 and TRBJ2-3, reads EAGVTQFPSHSVIEKGQTVTLRCDPISGHDNLYWYRRVMGKEIKFLLHFVKESKQDESGMPNNRFLAERTGGTYSTLKVQPAELEDSGVYFCASSHPAGGTDTQYFGPGTRLTVL.